Shown below are 30 T cell receptor beta chains from a single sample sequenced in a study of Ad26.COV2.S vaccination and SARS-CoV-2 variants. The treatment is: around 19 received Ad26.COV2.S at low or high dose, single or two shots; a few received placebo; per-sample allocation not given. Day 63 after the first vaccine or placebo injection was the time point for sampling. Sequencing used immunoSEQ multiplex PCR; TCRdb keeps in-frame clones, though not all of them. The sample has about 350,000 clones, about 89% seen once. The sample in question was peripheral blood, obtained in a trial of Ad26.COV2.S vaccine versus placebo. These receptor sequences come from a person between 18 and 65 years old who received the Ad26.COV2.S COVID-19 vaccine or a placebo.

This chain uses TRBV18 with TRBJ2-7; D uncertain. The CDR3 spans 12 residues. V was clipped by 2 bases and J by 3 bases, with 5 bases between them. Looked up from germline, CDR1 is KGHSH and CDR2 is LQKENI. CDR3 coding DNA: TGTGCCAGCTCACCAGCAGACTACGAGCAGTACTTC. Its protein product is CASSPADYEQYF.

This chain connects TRBV5-5 to TRBJ1-1, with 7 nucleotides matching TRBD1. V lost 1 base to trimming and J lost 4 bases; unmatched junction nucleotides: 10. This CDR3 contains 16 residues. Germline V gene data show CDR1 as SGHKS and CDR2 as YYEKEE (reference sequence). CDR3 bases: TGTGCCAGCAGCTTGTTCCAGGGGGGGCGCGGCACTGAAGCTTTCTTT. Protein sequence: CASSLFQGGRGTEAFF. The full variable domain, in which reference TRBV5-5 and TRBJ1-1 provide the parts outside the CDR3, is DAGVTQSPTHLIKTRGQQVTLRCSPISGHKSVSWYQQVLGQGPQFIFQYYEKEERGRGNFPDRFSARQFPNYSSELNVNALLLGDSALYLCASSLFQGGRGTEAFFGQGTRLTVV.

The genes are TRBV5-5 and TRBJ1-4, with unresolved D. The CDR3 runs to 15 residues. V lost 3 bases, J lost 7 bases, and 16 bases lay in between. From germline, CDR1 is SGHKS and CDR2 YYEKEE (reference sequence). The CDR3 region is CASSWDGQVGEKLFF. The CDR3 DNA follows: TGTGCCAGCAGCTGGGATGGGCAGGTCGGTGAAAAACTGTTTTTT.

The V call is TRBV27, the J call TRBJ2-2; no clear D gene. Germline V gives CDR1 MNHEY, CDR2 SMNVEV (reference sequence). With 1 base removed from V and 8 bases from J, the gap between germline ends came to 5 bases. The CDR3 runs 12 residues. The CDR3 is CASSLYGGELFF. The CDR3 nucleotides are TGTGCCAGCAGTTTATACGGGGGGGAGCTGTTTTTT.

V gene TRBV7-2 combines with J gene TRBJ1-2; no firm D call. The V and J ends lost 2 bases and 4 bases respectively, with 8 bases between them. Germline V gene data show CDR1 as SGHTA and CDR2 as FQGNSA. There are 13 residues in the CDR3. CDR3 nucleotide sequence: TGTGCCAGCAGCTTAAAGTCACTCTATGGCTACACCTTC. It is translated as CASSLKSLYGYTF. Looking up the rest from reference TRBV7-2 and TRBJ1-2 gives the full variable domain: GAGVSQSPSNKVTEKGKDVELRCDPISGHTALYWYRQSLGQGLEFLIYFQGNSAPDKSGLPSDRFSAERTGGSVSTLTIQRTQQEDSAVYLCASSLKSLYGYTFGSGTRLTVV.

This chain connects TRBV20-1 to TRBJ2-5, with 7 positions matching TRBD2. Trimming removed 5 bases from V and 7 bases from J; junction bases left unmatched: 4. In germline, CDR1 is DFQATT, CDR2 SNEGSKA (reference sequence). CDR3 length: 11 amino acids. This chain's CDR3 is CSAGWGGTQYF. CDR3 coding DNA: TGCAGTGCTGGTTGGGGGGGGACCCAGTACTTC.

The V gene is TRBV28, the J gene TRBJ2-7; 7 nucleotides line up with TRBD1. This CDR3 is 15 amino acids long. CDR1 and CDR2 (germline): MDHEN, SYDVKM. Trimming took 5 bases from V and 7 from J; bases not matched to a gene: 14. DNA of the CDR3: TGTGCCAGCAGTCCGACCCACAGGGGATCCCTGGAGCAGTACTTC. This encodes CASSPTHRGSLEQYF.

This sequence joins TRBV5-6 and TRBJ2-7; 8 bases match TRBD2. V dropped 0 bases and J dropped 6; count of bases not matched to a gene: 5. In germline, CDR1 is SGHDT, CDR2 YYEEEE. The CDR3 has 14 amino acids. In nucleotides, the CDR3 is TGTGCCAGCAGCTTGGTCGGACTAGCCGTCGAGCAGTACTTC. Protein: CASSLVGLAVEQYF.

This chain links TRBV19 with TRBJ1-3, with D perhaps matching TRBD1 (5 bases). Germline V lookup: CDR1 LNHDA, CDR2 SQIVND (reference sequence). The CDR3 totals 15 residues. The V and J ends lost 3 bases and 2 bases respectively, with 11 bases between them. For the CDR3, the DNA is TGTGCCAGTAGTATCAGGGATTCTACTGGAAACACCATATATTTT. Translation: CASSIRDSTGNTIYF. Looking up the rest from reference TRBV19 and TRBJ1-3 gives the full variable domain: DGGITQSPKYLFRKEGQNVTLSCEQNLNHDAMYWYRQDPGQGLRLIYYSQIVNDFQKGDIAEGYSVSREKKESFPLTVTSAQKNPTAFYLCASSIRDSTGNTIYFGEGSWLTVV.

J is TRBJ1-1 and V is TRBV29-1, with D possibly being TRBD1 (5 bases). Trimming cost V 1 base and J 0 bases, with 12 bases left between them. This CDR3 has 15 residues. Germline V gives CDR1 SQVTM, CDR2 ANQGSEA. The CDR3: CSVEVARAMNTEAFF. The CDR3 DNA reads as TGCAGCGTTGAAGTTGCCAGGGCCATGAACACTGAAGCTTTCTTT.

The chain combines TRBV19 with TRBJ2-7; 10 nucleotides agree with TRBD1. Germline lookup yields CDR1 LNHDA and CDR2 SQIVND (reference sequence). V dropped 6 bases and J dropped 2; count of bases not matched to a gene: 4. The CDR3 contains 14 residues. CDR3 DNA sequence: TGTGCCAGTAGCTCCGGGACAGGGGCCTACGAGCAGTACTTC. Translated, it gives CASSSGTGAYEQYF.

This chain uses TRBV7-8 with TRBJ2-5; D remains unclear. CDR1 and CDR2 (germline): SGHVS, FQNEAQ. The CDR3 has 13 amino acids. V dropped 1 base and J dropped 4 bases, with 7 bases sitting between them. The DNA for the CDR3 is TGTGCCAGCAGCTTAGGCGGCCCAGAGACCCAGTACTTC. It is translated as CASSLGGPETQYF.

The chain combines TRBV29-1 with TRBJ2-1, with 12 bases that match TRBD2. Germline loops: CDR1 SQVTM, CDR2 ANQGSEA. After removal of 1 base from V and 1 base from J, the junction contained 5 bases not matched to a gene. The CDR3 sequence is 17 residues long. The CDR3 region has the DNA TGCAGCGTTGAAGCTAGCGGGGGGGCCAGGTCCTACAATGAGCAGTTCTTC. Protein sequence: CSVEASGGARSYNEQFF.

The table lists this clone with a count of one. The chain is built from TRBV7-8 and TRBJ2-7; 7 positions match TRBD1. V shed 3 bases, J shed 2 bases, and the junction held 4 bases outside the gene matches. Per germline, CDR1 SGHVS and CDR2 FQNEAQ. The CDR3 totals 14 residues. The CDR3 protein is CASSFAGQAYEQYF. The DNA for the CDR3 is TGTGCCAGCAGCTTCGCCGGACAGGCCTACGAGCAGTACTTC.

The CDR3 region has the DNA TGTGCCAGCAGTTACGGTGCGGAAACCTCTGGGGCCAACGTCCTGACTTTC. Its translation is CASSYGAETSGANVLTF. V gene TRBV6-2 or TRBV6-3 combines with J gene TRBJ2-6; no reliable D call. CDR1 and CDR2 from the germline V gene are MNHEY and SVGEGT. This CDR3 is 17 amino acids long. The V end was cut by 2 bases, the J end by 0 bases, with 11 bases between.

The CDR3 DNA is TGTGCCAGCAGCACCGGGACAGGGGGATCATTCGGAAAACTGTTTTTT. It yields the protein CASSTGTGGSFGKLFF. This chain connects TRBV5-4 to TRBJ1-4; 11 nucleotides agree with TRBD1. Germline values: CDR1 SGHNT, CDR2 YYREEE (reference sequence). This CDR3 is 16 amino acids long. Unmatched junction bases numbered 12, after V lost 4 bases and J lost 10 bases.

This sequence joins TRBV28 and TRBJ2-1; D could derive from TRBD1 or TRBD2 (5 bases each). The CDR3 sequence is 17 residues long. Germline CDR1 reads MDHEN; CDR2 reads SYDVKM. Trimming took off 6 bases at V and 0 bases at J, with 18 bases between the two ends. CDR3 nucleotides: TGTGCCAGCAGCACTAGAGGGGCCCTCAGCTCCTACAATGAGCAGTTCTTC. Protein product: CASSTRGALSSYNEQFF.

This clone was detected once. V is TRBV9 and J is TRBJ2-7; 12 nucleotides align to TRBD2. Germline V CDR1 and CDR2: SGDLS, YYNGEE. The CDR3 totals 14 residues. V dropped 2 bases and J dropped 5; count of bases not matched to a gene: 2. CDR3 sequence (DNA): TGTGCCAGCAGCGTCCTAGCGGGAGGGGACGAGCAGTACTTC. Amino acid sequence: CASSVLAGGDEQYF.

The V and J genes are TRBV4-1 and TRBJ2-7, with 7 bases fitting TRBD1. Germline V lookup: CDR1 MGHRA, CDR2 YSYEKL. The CDR3 sequence is 15 residues long. Germline trimming cut 3 bases from V and 2 bases from J; bases unmatched to any gene: 7. The DNA for the CDR3 is TGCGCCAGCAGCCATGTAACAGGGGAAACCTACGAGCAGTACTTC. This translates into CASSHVTGETYEQYF.

The chain combines TRBV9 with TRBJ2-7, with 7 bases that match TRBD2. Germline loops: CDR1 SGDLS, CDR2 YYNGEE. This CDR3 region has 15 residues. The J segment lost 2 bases and the V segment lost 0 bases, leaving 5 bases of the junction unmatched. The CDR3 sequence is CASSVESGATYEQYF. The CDR3 region has the DNA TGTGCCAGCAGCGTAGAGAGCGGGGCAACCTACGAGCAGTACTTC.

This clone was observed once. The chain recombines TRBV5-4 with TRBJ2-5; D is uncertain. CDR3 length: 13 residues. Germline CDR1 reads SGHNT; CDR2 reads YYREEE (reference sequence). V lost 4 bases and J lost 4, with 11 bases in between. The DNA of the CDR3 is TGTGCCAGCAGCGCAGCGAGTCGAGAGACCCAGTACTTC. Amino acids: CASSAASRETQYF.

The chain combines TRBV5-1 with TRBJ2-7, with 8 bases identical to TRBD1. The CDR3 is 16 amino acids. Germline CDR1 is SGHRS and CDR2 is YFSETQ. With 4 bases clipped from V and 3 bases from J, the junction kept 12 bases outside the gene matches. The CDR3 protein is CASSDAFRTGNYEQYF. For the CDR3, the DNA is TGCGCCAGCAGCGATGCTTTTAGGACAGGGAACTACGAGCAGTACTTC.

The chain employs TRBV7-3 and TRBJ2-1; 12 bases align to TRBD2. This CDR3 has 15 residues. V gave up 5 bases and J gave up 8 bases; unmatched junction bases: 7. The germline V gene encodes CDR1 SGHTA and CDR2 FQGTGA. The CDR3 nucleotides read TGTGCCAGCAGCGAATCTAGCGGGGGGGCTTATGAGCAGTTCTTC. Protein: CASSESSGGAYEQFF. The full variable domain, completed using reference TRBV7-3 and TRBJ2-1, is GAGVSQTPSNKVTEKGKYVELRCDPISGHTALYWYRQSLGQGPEFLIYFQGTGAADDSGLPNDRFFAVRPEGSVSTLKIQRTERGDSAVYLCASSESSGGAYEQFFGPGTRLTVL.

This chain connects TRBV12-3 or TRBV12-4 to TRBJ2-2, with D possibly matching TRBD2 (5 bases). The ends were cut back, 2 bases at V and 7 bases at J, with 8 bases in the middle. This CDR3 contains 13 residues. CDR3 region: CASSLLRGGELFF. Written as DNA, the CDR3 is TGTGCCAGCAGTTTACTCCGGGGCGGGGAGCTGTTTTTT.

The V and J genes are TRBV27 and TRBJ2-7; no clear D gene. Trimming took off 8 bases at V and 1 base at J, with 9 bases between the two ends. Looked up from germline, CDR1 is MNHEY and CDR2 is SMNVEV (reference sequence). This CDR3 region has 12 residues. The CDR3 loop is CASGPQSYEQYF. The CDR3 nucleotides read TGTGCCAGCGGGCCCCAGTCCTACGAGCAGTACTTC.

This chain uses TRBV5-1 with TRBJ2-7, with 9 bases fitting TRBD1. This CDR3 has 15 residues. The V gene end was trimmed by 0 bases and the J gene end by 3 bases; junction bases not matched to a gene: 4. Germline-derived CDR1 and CDR2 are SGHRS and YFSETQ. The CDR3 reads CASSLAGTGYYEQYF. CDR3 DNA sequence: TGCGCCAGCAGCTTGGCCGGGACAGGGTACTACGAGCAGTACTTC.

The chain has TRBV5-4 and TRBJ2-7; no reliable D call. Per the germline V gene, CDR1 is SGHNT and CDR2 is YYREEE (reference sequence). Trimming pared 2 bases from V and 5 bases from J, leaving 5 bases between. The CDR3 spans 11 residues. This chain's CDR3 is CASSFNDEQYF. Written as DNA, the CDR3 is TGTGCCAGCAGCTTCAATGACGAGCAGTACTTC.

This chain joins TRBV5-1 and TRBJ2-1; 13 bases agree with TRBD2. With V trimmed by 4 bases and J by 9 bases, 4 bases remained unmatched. Germline V gene sequence: CDR1 SGHRS, CDR2 YFSETQ. CDR3 length equals 14 residues. The CDR3 spells CASSEGLAGFEQFF. The CDR3 region has the DNA TGCGCCAGCAGCGAGGGACTAGCGGGGTTTGAGCAGTTCTTC.

This chain links TRBV19 with TRBJ2-6, with 9 nucleotides matching TRBD1. CDR3 length: 16 amino acids. Germline V lookup: CDR1 LNHDA, CDR2 SQIVND (reference sequence). Trimming cost V 3 bases and J 0 bases; bases outside gene matches: 0. CDR3 DNA: TGTGCCAGTAGTATGGACAGGGGCTCTGGGGCCAACGTCCTGACTTTC. This sequence encodes CASSMDRGSGANVLTF.

Here the CDR3 reads CASSFLSTGGTEAFF. CDR3 coding DNA: TGTGCCAGCAGCTTCCTCTCGACAGGGGGCACTGAAGCTTTCTTT. The chain joins TRBV5-5 to TRBJ1-1, with 9 bases matching TRBD1. Trimming took 2 bases from V and 4 from J; bases not matched to a gene: 6. This CDR3 has 15 residues. CDR1 and CDR2 from the germline V gene are SGHKS and YYEKEE (reference sequence).